What follows are 28 T cell receptor beta chains derived from one specimen sequenced in a study of blood T cell repertoires in COVID-19. Produced via immunoSEQ multiplex PCR; TCRdb's table is partial and in-frame only. The sample records 90,000 to 150,000 clones, 85% being singletons. Sequencing input: peripheral blood. The receptor source for this set is an elderly man with acute or convalescent COVID-19.

The gene calls are TRBV6-6 and TRBJ2-3; D remains unclear. Germline lookup yields CDR1 MNHNY and CDR2 SVGAGI (reference sequence). This CDR3 spans 11 amino acids. Trimming removed 7 bases from V and 5 bases from J, with 7 bases in between. The CDR3 bases are TGTGCCAGCAAAGAGAGAGATACGCAGTATTTT. Its translation: CASKERDTQYF.

The gene calls are TRBV3-1 (or the pseudogene TRBV3-2) and TRBJ2-1; D is possibly TRBD2 (6 bases). V was trimmed by 3 bases and J by 4 bases, leaving 10 bases between them. The CDR3 loop spans 14 amino acids. Germline lookup yields CDR1 LGHDT and CDR2 YNNKEL (reference sequence). This chain's CDR3 is CASSQGGGYNEQFF. The CDR3 nucleotides read TGTGCCAGCAGCCAGGGGGGAGGTTACAATGAGCAGTTCTTC.

V gene TRBV19 combines with J gene TRBJ1-2; possibly TRBD1 for D (5 bases). The germline CDR1 and CDR2 sequences are LNHDA and SQIVND (reference sequence). V was pared by 1 base and J by 4 bases, with 10 bases between. The CDR3 is made up of 14 amino acids. The CDR3 nucleotides are TGTGCCAGTAGTATAGGACAGCCAATCTATGGCTACACCTTC. Its protein product is CASSIGQPIYGYTF.

The CDR3 sequence: CAITDGGVGQPQHF. The CDR3 DNA reads TGTGCCATCACCGACGGAGGGGTGGGTCAGCCCCAGCATTTT. V is TRBV10-3 and J is TRBJ1-5, with a possible D match to TRBD1 (5 bases). With 7 bases removed from V and 6 bases from J, the gap between germline ends came to 16 bases. This CDR3 has 14 amino acids. From germline, CDR1 is ENHRY and CDR2 SYGVKD.

The chain couples TRBV5-1 to TRBJ1-1; D call uncertain. The CDR3 has 16 amino acids. The germline V gene has CDR1 SGHRS and CDR2 YFSETQ. The V and J ends lost 3 bases and 3 bases respectively, with 18 bases between them. CDR3 sequence reads: CASSSDFRLGYTEAFF. The CDR3 DNA reads TGCGCCAGCAGCTCGGACTTCAGGTTGGGGTACACTGAAGCTTTCTTT. The whole variable domain, filled in from reference TRBV5-1 and TRBJ1-1, reads KAGVTQTPRYLIKTRGQQVTLSCSPISGHRSVSWYQQTPGQGLQFLFEYFSETQRNKGNFPGRFSGRQFSNSRSEMNVSTLELGDSALYLCASSSDFRLGYTEAFFGQGTRLTVV.

The chain links TRBV19 to TRBJ1-2; D is ambiguous. CDR1 and CDR2 from the germline V gene are LNHDA and SQIVND (reference sequence). The CDR3 runs to 15 residues. V lost 7 bases and J 0 bases, leaving 15 bases between the germline ends. CDR3 loop: CASTPRPGTNYGYTF. CDR3 DNA: TGTGCCAGTACTCCCCGGCCGGGGACTAACTATGGCTACACCTTC.

This chain uses TRBV7-2 with TRBJ2-1, with 9 bases fitting TRBD2. This CDR3 is 16 amino acids long. The ends lost 3 bases at V and 8 bases at J; junction bases unmatched: 11. Germline lookup yields CDR1 SGHTA and CDR2 FQGNSA. The CDR3 loop is CASSFAGGPSLHEQFF. Written as DNA, the CDR3 is TGTGCCAGCAGCTTTGCGGGAGGGCCAAGTTTGCATGAGCAGTTCTTC.

This clone was observed a handful of times. The chain is built from TRBV18 and TRBJ2-5; weak D call: TRBD2 (6 bases). V was pared by 0 bases and J by 1 base, with 15 bases between. The CDR3 totals 17 residues. Germline V gene sequence: CDR1 KGHSH, CDR2 LQKENI. This CDR3 reads CASSPPNLRDRQETQYF. CDR3 bases: TGTGCCAGCTCACCACCGAACTTGCGGGATCGCCAAGAGACCCAGTACTTC.

The chain combines TRBV10-3 with TRBJ2-1; TRBD2 agrees at 10 bases. The germline gives CDR1 ENHRY, CDR2 SYGVKD. The CDR3 covers 17 residues. V gave up 2 bases and J gave up 7 bases; unmatched junction bases: 11. The CDR3 loop reads CAISEPSQREGRNEQFF. The CDR3 nucleotides read TGTGCCATCAGTGAGCCCAGCCAGCGGGAGGGCCGTAATGAGCAGTTCTTC.

In its sample, this clone was seen once. V usage is TRBV3-1 (or the pseudogene TRBV3-2) and J usage is TRBJ1-5; TRBD1 aligns across 8 bases. CDR1 is LGHDT, CDR2 YNNKEL, per germline (reference sequence). The CDR3 covers 14 residues. V shed 4 bases, J shed 7 bases, and the junction held 6 bases outside the gene matches. CDR3 coding DNA: TGTGCCAGCAGCCGGGGACAGGTTGAGCAGCCCCAGCATTTT. Translated, it gives CASSRGQVEQPQHF.

This chain links TRBV6-6 with TRBJ1-1, with 11 bases aligning to TRBD1. V was pared by 0 bases and J by 4 bases, with 1 base of the junction left unmatched. The CDR3 contains 15 residues. Per germline, CDR1 MNHNY and CDR2 SVGAGI (reference sequence). The CDR3 spells CASSYSGQGATEAFF. CDR3 DNA sequence: TGTGCCAGCAGTTACTCAGGACAGGGGGCCACTGAAGCTTTCTTT.

The CDR3 loop is CASSYADRGAFF. CDR3 DNA: TGTGCCAGCAGTTACGCGGACAGGGGAGCTTTCTTT. The V and J genes are TRBV6-6 and TRBJ1-1; 9 nucleotides align to TRBD1. Germline V gene sequence: CDR1 MNHNY, CDR2 SVGAGI (reference sequence). The length of the CDR3 is 12 residues. With 2 bases clipped from V and 10 bases from J, the junction kept 2 bases outside the gene matches.

The chain joins TRBV4-2 to TRBJ1-3; D gene ambiguous. The V end was cut by 8 bases, the J end by 1 base, with 6 bases between. The length of the CDR3 is 12 residues. CDR1 is LGHNA and CDR2 is YNFKEQ in the germline V gene. In DNA form, the CDR3 reads TGTGCCAGCGCCCCATCTGGAAACACCATATATTTT. Protein sequence: CASAPSGNTIYF.

The chain combines TRBV27 with TRBJ2-1; D might be TRBD1 (6 bases). The CDR3 extends over 13 amino acids. V was pared by 9 bases and J by 7 bases, with 16 bases between. Looked up from germline, CDR1 is MNHEY and CDR2 is SMNVEV (reference sequence). CDR3 DNA: TGTGCCAGTCAGCCACAGGGTAAGAATGAGCAGTTCTTC. Translated, it gives CASQPQGKNEQFF.

This clone was counted ten times or more. This rearrangement joins TRBV6-5 to TRBJ1-5; TRBD1 might be the D (5 bases). Trimming took 2 bases from V and 6 from J, leaving 8 bases between them. This CDR3 spans 13 amino acids. Germline V CDR1 and CDR2: MNHEY, SVGAGI. CDR3 DNA sequence: TGTGCCAGCAGTTACGGCACAGGTCAGCCCCAGCATTTT. Protein sequence: CASSYGTGQPQHF.

The chain joins TRBV5-6 to TRBJ1-1, with TRBD1 as a possible D gene (6 bases). The CDR3 contains 16 residues. Deletions cut 3 bases from V and 2 bases from J, with 17 bases between. Germline V CDR1 and CDR2: SGHDT, YYEEEE. The chain's CDR3 is CASSWFLGQINTEAFF. The CDR3 nucleotides read TGTGCCAGCAGCTGGTTTTTAGGACAGATAAACACTGAAGCTTTCTTT.

This clone was seen a few times. This chain joins TRBV11-2 and TRBJ1-1, with D perhaps matching TRBD1 (6 bases). This CDR3 has 11 residues. Trimming pared 7 bases from V and 8 bases from J, leaving 11 bases between. The germline V gene has CDR1 SGHAT and CDR2 FQNNGV. The CDR3 DNA reads TGTGCCAGCACGGGGGGCAGGGAAGCTTTCTTT. Amino acid sequence: CASTGGREAFF.

The J gene is TRBJ2-3, the V gene TRBV3-1 (or the pseudogene TRBV3-2), with 8 bases fitting TRBD2. The J segment lost 2 bases and the V segment lost 7 bases, leaving 2 bases of the junction unmatched. Germline loops: CDR1 LGHDT, CDR2 YNNKEL (reference sequence). CDR3 length equals 13 residues. Here the CDR3 reads CASTGGTTDTQYF. CDR3 coding DNA: TGTGCCAGCACGGGGGGGACCACAGATACGCAGTATTTT.

The chain carries TRBV19 and TRBJ1-1, with 7 bases identical to TRBD1. The CDR3 contains 15 residues. Germline CDR1 reads LNHDA; CDR2 reads SQIVND (reference sequence). V was pared by 1 base and J by 2 bases, with 4 bases of the junction left unmatched. CDR3 sequence reads: CASSIARGTNTEAFF. DNA of the CDR3: TGTGCCAGTAGTATAGCCAGGGGGACCAACACTGAAGCTTTCTTT.

CDR3 protein: CAISDSANYGYTF. CDR3 coding DNA: TGTGCCATCAGTGACTCAGCTAACTATGGCTACACCTTC. The rearrangement uses TRBV10-3 and TRBJ1-2; D gene uncertain. With 3 bases removed from V and 0 bases from J, the gap between germline ends came to 5 bases. This CDR3 is 13 amino acids long. Germline V gene sequence: CDR1 ENHRY, CDR2 SYGVKD.

The CDR3 is CASNEYRGGSGNTIYF. Here the CDR3 DNA reads TGTGCCAGCAACGAATACCGTGGGGGGTCTGGAAACACCATATATTTT. This rearrangement joins TRBV28 to TRBJ1-3; a weak D match, TRBD1 (5 bases). This CDR3 has 16 amino acids. Trimming took off 7 bases at V and 1 base at J, with 17 bases between the two ends. CDR1 and CDR2 from the germline V gene are MDHEN and SYDVKM.

The chain uses TRBV28 and TRBJ1-2, with 7 bases aligning to TRBD1. Trimming took 2 bases from V and 0 from J; bases not matched to a gene: 9. Germline V gene lookup returns CDR1 MDHEN and CDR2 SYDVKM. The CDR3 loop spans 17 amino acids. CDR3 sequence (DNA): TGTGCCAGCAGTTTACGCGTCCAGGGGGGTTCTAACTATGGCTACACCTTC. It is translated as CASSLRVQGGSNYGYTF.

The genes are TRBV30 and TRBJ1-5, with D unclear. This CDR3 is built from 13 residues. The ends were cut back, 0 bases at V and 6 bases at J, with 9 bases in the middle. Per germline, CDR1 GTSNPN and CDR2 SVGIG (reference sequence). The CDR3 DNA reads TGTGCCTGGAGTGTAATTGTCGGTCAGCCCCAGCATTTT. Its protein product is CAWSVIVGQPQHF.

CDR3 loop: CARIRLAGGPGPGELFF. The CDR3 nucleotides read TGTGCCAGGATTCGACTAGCGGGAGGGCCGGGGCCCGGGGAGCTGTTTTTT. This rearrangement joins TRBV21-1 to TRBJ2-2; TRBD2 is taken as the D call from the table, unchecked against the DNA. TRBV21-1 is a pseudogene. The CDR3 contains 17 residues.

This chain joins TRBV3-1 (or the pseudogene TRBV3-2) and TRBJ1-3, with D unclear. The CDR3 has 14 amino acids. V lost 0 bases, J lost 7 bases, and 10 bases lay in between. CDR1 is LGHDT, CDR2 YNNKEL, per germline (reference sequence). The CDR3 DNA is TGTGCCAGCAGCCAAGAAGGCGGGAGGAACACCATATATTTT. Protein: CASSQEGGRNTIYF.

This clone was counted a single time. V is TRBV5-1 and J is TRBJ2-5; 12 nucleotides match TRBD2. V lost 0 bases and J lost 1; bases outside the gene matches: 1. Germline-derived CDR1 and CDR2 are SGHRS and YFSETQ. The CDR3 spans 16 residues. CDR3 residues: CASSLGLAGVQETQYF. The CDR3 region has the DNA TGCGCCAGCAGCTTGGGACTAGCGGGAGTCCAAGAGACCCAGTACTTC.

This chain connects TRBV19 to TRBJ2-6, with a possible D match to TRBD1 (6 bases). The CDR3 is made up of 18 amino acids. Germline lookup yields CDR1 LNHDA and CDR2 SQIVND (reference sequence). V gave up 2 bases and J gave up 4 bases, with 18 bases separating them. The CDR3 bases are TGTGCCAGTAGTATATACCCCCGGCAGGGGATGGGGGCCAACGTCCTGACTTTC. Translated: CASSIYPRQGMGANVLTF.

CDR3 amino acids: CSVERGVNTEAFF. CDR3 sequence (DNA): TGCAGCGTTGAACGCGGCGTGAACACTGAAGCTTTCTTT. The gene calls are TRBV29-1 and TRBJ1-1, with no clear D. CDR3 length equals 13 residues. Germline loops: CDR1 SQVTM, CDR2 ANQGSEA. The ends were cut back, 2 bases at V and 0 bases at J, with 7 bases in the middle.